This TCR beta chain was profiled in a study of blood T cell repertoires in COVID-19 (dated by TCRdb to 2020 to 2022). For the study in its entirety: Samples covering the acute and convalescent phases of COVID-19 were provided by collaborators in the United States, Italy and Spain. The material from the prospective study consisted of cDNA or gDNA derived from T cells, B-cell-depleted T cells, or PBMCs. The dataset comprised deeply sampled blood TCRbeta repertoires from subjects exposed to, actively infected with, or recovered from COVID-19. The repertoires were made available in a free public database intended to serve as a resource for research on the immune response to SARS-CoV-2. Samples came from the ongoing ImmuneRACE study (first 160 participants) plus 1,254 subjects from 6 global collaborators. Sample metadata almost always included a de-identified subject ID, COVID-19 status, age in years and sex. Where available, HLA class I and class II types were taken from metadata supplied by the sample provider and were not determined by assay-based typing. Summary of the overall study and its limitations: Clinical and demographic metadata were provided uncurated, with the amount varying by source and participant.

TCRbeta CDR3 regions were amplified from genomic DNA using the immunoSEQ Assay, a bias-controlled multiplex PCR. In the original analysis: The number of nucleated cells in each sample was estimated from the amplification of reference gene primers within the assay. To quantify the absolute abundance of each unique TCRbeta CDR3 rearrangement, sequence reads were collapsed and filtered. For each sample, productive Simpson clonality was calculated by taking the square root of Simpson's diversity index across productive rearrangements. TCRdb obtained this table from immuneACCESS and retained in-frame rearrangements with V and J assigned. These tables miss some clones; where compared with another copy, unresolved V genes account for less than half of the shortfall, and the remainder is unexplained. V, J and clone size are those of that table, while D and trimming were read from the DNA. Across this sample there are under 250,000 clones, with approximately 84% seen only once. 6.5% to 9% of the sample lies in the top ten.

Collaborating institutions collected whole blood in K2EDTA tubes following their own protocols. For TCRbeta analysis, collaborator samples were shipped as frozen whole blood, as isolated PBMCs, or as DNA extracted from either sample type. For this clone: Its cognate antigen has yet to be identified. Per-base quality was not reported, and no clone a single base away is much larger than it. Different DNA sequences within this sample yield the same CDR3.

Sequenced: peripheral blood. This receptor was taken from a woman between 45 and 60 years old with active or convalescent COVID-19.

DNA sequence: TGTGCCAGCAGCTTCTCAGGGAACTATGGCTACACCTTC. Its product reads: CASSFSGNYGYTF. This chain is built from TRBV11-2 and TRBJ1-2; possibly the D gene is TRBD1, per 5 matching bases. The germline V gene supplies CDR1 SGHAT and CDR2 FQNNGV. V is clipped by 3 bases and J by 2 bases, and the sequence between their germline boundaries is 7 bases long. CDR3 length: 13 amino acids, cysteine to phenylalanine. The read is trimmed to its CDR3 DNA, 39 bases read in frame from base 1.